This TCR beta chain is from a study of cytomegalovirus exposure and HLA in healthy donors. Germline V gene lookup returns CDR1 SNHLY and CDR2 FYNNEI. The CDR3 extends over 13 amino acids. Trimming cost V 5 bases and J 7 bases, with 15 bases left between them. Turning to this clone: Its antigen is not identified.

Study-wide results and caveats: Cytomegalovirus status was reportedly diagnosed by the classifier with high sensitivity and specificity.

Unrecorded immune exposures were likely, despite nominal health at sampling. The PCR employed 60 Vbeta primers together with 13 Jbeta primers. Assay: immunoSEQ multiplex PCR; the TCRdb copy retains only in-frame clones and omits some. The sample holds 100,000 to 150,000 clones. This sequence originates from a man younger than 35 in good health and CMV-seronegative. Sequenced material: PBMCs. The rearrangement uses TRBV2 and TRBJ2-7; D is perhaps TRBD1 (5 bases). The CDR3 DNA follows: TGTGCCAGCAGTCCCGACAGCGTGGGTGAGCAGTACTTC. It codes for CASSPDSVGEQYF.